These 15 T cell receptor beta chains were all obtained from the same sample, sequenced in a study of blood T cell repertoires in COVID-19. Produced via immunoSEQ multiplex PCR; TCRdb's table is partial and in-frame only. Counted here are roughly 41,000 clones, just under 75% occurring once; the ten biggest clones make up 10%. The sequenced material came from peripheral blood. These TCRs come from an older man with COVID-19, enrolled during active disease.

The chain couples TRBV7-8 to TRBJ1-6; D unclear. Deletions cut 3 bases from V and 0 bases from J, with 15 bases between. The germline V gene encodes CDR1 SGHVS and CDR2 FQNEAQ. The CDR3 runs 18 residues. The CDR3 nucleotides are TGTGCCAGCAGCTTCCCAACAACGCAATCCTCCTATAATTCACCCCTCCACTTT. Encoded protein: CASSFPTTQSSYNSPLHF.

The genes are TRBV7-9 and TRBJ2-3; the D gene is possibly TRBD2 (6 bases). Trimming shortened V by 5 bases and J by 2 bases, and 11 bases separated the two germline ends. The CDR3 loop spans 14 amino acids. Germline V lookup: CDR1 SEHNR, CDR2 FQNEAQ (reference sequence). The CDR3 nucleotides are TGTGCCAGCAGCCATGGAGGGTACACAGATACGCAGTATTTT. As protein: CASSHGGYTDTQYF.

The V gene is TRBV27, the J gene TRBJ1-5; 12 bases line up with TRBD1. With V trimmed by 5 bases and J by 5 bases, 7 bases remained unmatched. This CDR3 has 16 residues. In germline, CDR1 is MNHEY, CDR2 SMNVEV (reference sequence). Written as DNA, the CDR3 is TGTGCCAGCAGTCCCCGGGACAGGGGGCCCTATCAGCCCCAGCATTTT. This translates into CASSPRDRGPYQPQHF.

The CDR3 DNA is TGTGCCAGTCGCTCGGGGTCGAATGAGCAGTTCTTC. This codes for CASRSGSNEQFF. V and J are TRBV11-2 and TRBJ2-1; TRBD2 might be the D (5 bases). The V end lost 9 bases, the J end lost 7 bases, and 13 bases lay between the germline ends. The CDR3 is 12 amino acids. Germline CDR1 is SGHAT and CDR2 is FQNNGV.

The gene calls are TRBV10-1 and TRBJ1-4; D gene uncertain. V was trimmed by 7 bases and J by 3 bases, leaving 12 bases between them. The CDR3 is made up of 14 amino acids. In germline, CDR1 is WNHNN, CDR2 SYGVQD (reference sequence). The CDR3 DNA reads TGCGCCAGCACCTTGCGTATCCCTAATGAAAAACTGTTTTTT. This gives the protein CASTLRIPNEKLFF.

The chain's CDR3 is CASRVQGTNEKLFF. As DNA, the CDR3 is TGTGCCAGCAGGGTACAGGGGACTAATGAAAAACTGTTTTTT. The chain has TRBV25-1 and TRBJ1-4; 7 bases are a match to TRBD1. The CDR3 sequence is 14 residues long. J lost 2 bases, V lost 6 bases, and 3 bases had no gene match. Per the germline V gene, CDR1 is MGHDK and CDR2 is SYGVNS.

This chain uses TRBV19 with TRBJ1-1; TRBD1 might be the D (6 bases). Germline V gene data show CDR1 as LNHDA and CDR2 as SQIVND (reference sequence). This CDR3 has 13 residues. The V end lost 3 bases, the J end lost 3 bases, and 8 bases lay between the germline ends. The CDR3 spells CASSMKGDTEAFF. The CDR3 DNA reads as TGTGCCAGTAGTATGAAGGGGGACACTGAAGCTTTCTTT.

This clone is a singleton in its sample. The V call is TRBV9, the J call TRBJ1-1; 7 bases are a match to TRBD1. Germline V gene lookup returns CDR1 SGDLS and CDR2 YYNGEE. The CDR3 covers 16 residues. J lost 5 bases, V lost 3 bases, and 13 bases had no gene match. The CDR3 DNA follows: TGTGCCAGCAGCGCCGCGACAGGGATTGGTCGGACTGAAGCTTTCTTT. It yields the protein CASSAATGIGRTEAFF.

This clone has a handful of counts. The gene calls are TRBV18 and TRBJ1-1; D unclear. The CDR3 length is 15 residues. The germline V gene encodes CDR1 KGHSH and CDR2 LQKENI. V lost 0 bases, J lost 10 bases, and 18 bases lay in between. CDR3 sequence (DNA): TGTGCCAGCTCACCACCATCCTCCAGACCGGGAGGAGCTTTCTTT. As protein: CASSPPSSRPGGAFF.

This clone turned up a few times. J is TRBJ2-5 and V is TRBV19, with 8 nucleotides matching TRBD1. The CDR3 contains 14 residues. The trim removed 5 bases at V and 4 bases at J, leaving 6 bases unmatched. CDR1 and CDR2 from the germline V gene are LNHDA and SQIVND (reference sequence). CDR3 sequence reads: CASSAPGGSETQYF. CDR3 sequence (DNA): TGTGCCAGTAGTGCGCCAGGGGGCTCAGAGACCCAGTACTTC.

This chain uses TRBV27 with TRBJ2-5, with 14 bases aligning to TRBD2. V shed 3 bases, J shed 4 bases, and the junction held 4 bases outside the gene matches. The CDR3 consists of 16 residues. Germline V gene lookup returns CDR1 MNHEY and CDR2 SMNVEV (reference sequence). The CDR3 loop is CASSFGTSGSRETQYF. The CDR3, as DNA: TGTGCCAGCAGTTTTGGGACTAGCGGGAGTAGAGAGACCCAGTACTTC.

The chain uses TRBV5-1 and TRBJ1-2; a possible D gene is TRBD1 (6 bases). The germline V and J ends were trimmed by 6 bases and 5 bases, with 11 bases remaining between them. There are 12 residues in the CDR3. Germline CDR1 and CDR2: SGHRS and YFSETQ. CDR3 nucleotide sequence: TGCGCCAGCACCGAGGGGGGGTATGGCTACACCTTC. Translated: CASTEGGYGYTF.

This clone was detected only once. For the CDR3, the DNA is TGTGCCAGCAGCTCTTTATCCGGGACAGGGAGTGGTGGCTACACCTTC. Its protein is CASSSLSGTGSGGYTF. The chain carries TRBV5-5 and TRBJ1-2, with 9 bases matching TRBD1. Trimming took 3 bases from V and 7 from J; bases not matched to a gene: 13. The CDR3 has 16 amino acids. In germline, CDR1 is SGHKS, CDR2 YYEKEE (reference sequence).

This chain joins TRBV7-8 and TRBJ2-5; tentatively, D is TRBD2 (6 bases). With 4 bases removed from V and 5 bases from J, the gap between germline ends came to 11 bases. The CDR3 spans 13 residues. Germline assignment: CDR1 SGHVS and CDR2 FQNEAQ. The CDR3 bases are TGTGCCAGCAGCTGGGTGAGCGGGGAGACCCAGTACTTC. Translated, it gives CASSWVSGETQYF.

The rearrangement uses TRBV30 and TRBJ1-5; D might be TRBD1 (5 bases). With 3 bases removed from V and 11 bases from J, the gap between germline ends came to 14 bases. CDR3 size: 12 residues. CDR1 is GTSNPN, CDR2 SVGIG, per germline (reference sequence). The CDR3 DNA reads as TGTGCCTGGAGAAGTCCAGGGCGAACCCAGCATTTT. As protein: CAWRSPGRTQHF.